This TCR beta chain stems from a study of T-cell reconstitution after alpha-beta-depleted transplantation in children. This clonotype was found a few times. Germline V gene sequence: CDR1 LGHNA, CDR2 YNFKEQ. This CDR3 is built from 12 residues. V was clipped by 1 base and J by 6 bases, with 6 bases between them. It was with unique molecular identifiers that the TCRbeta library was prepared. MiXCR, applied by TCRdb to the PCR reads, yields one record per CDR3 protein. The sample lists around 370,000 distinct CDR3 sequences; over 9% were seen once. This receptor was obtained from a human donor who donated a stem cell graft to a child with acute lymphoblastic leukemia. J is TRBJ1-2 and V is TRBV4-2; D is ambiguous. Specimen: PBMCs from the stem cell graft donor, collected from the stem cell graft. Here the CDR3 DNA reads TGTGCCAGCAGCCAAGGGGCAGATGGCTACACCTTC. Protein product: CASSQGADGYTF.